This TCR beta chain was identified in a study of T-cell memory formation after mild COVID-19. From the 5' RACE reads, TCRdb called clonotypes with MiXCR, one entry per CDR3 protein. The repertoire holds around 320,000 distinct CDR3 sequences, around an eighth seen once, with 21% in the top ten. V shed 1 base and J shed 5 bases, with 11 bases lying between them. Germline V gene data show CDR1 as SEHNR and CDR2 as FQNEAQ (reference sequence). This CDR3 spans 14 amino acids. The receptor comes from a man between 18 and 35 years old who had mild COVID-19 (a few samples of this study predate the infection). Cell type and time point are not known. The chain recombines TRBV7-9 with TRBJ2-5; D is unresolved. The source material was PBMCs or a T cell subset sorted from them (not recorded which). Here the CDR3 DNA reads TGTGCCAGCAGCTTAGACCCGTCGATGGAGACCCAGTACTTC. Encoded protein: CASSLDPSMETQYF.